This TCR beta chain is from a study of shared clonotypes between healthy human individuals. Assay used: immunoSEQ multiplex PCR; TCRdb lists only in-frame clones, some missing. The table has hundreds of thousands of clones, around 97% seen once. Germline CDR1 reads MGHRA; CDR2 reads YSYEKL. The CDR3 length is 16 residues. Trimming stripped 0 bases from V and 2 bases from J, with 8 bases between. Into CD45RA+ naive and CD45RA-negative memory subsets, the CD4+ cells were split. The source is a woman in her twenties or thirties in good health. V gene TRBV4-1 combines with J gene TRBJ2-6; unclear D gene. Sample: naive CD4+ T cells sorted from blood. Subset reported: CD45RA+ positively selected. CDR3 residues: CASSQDGRPGANVLTF. In DNA form, the CDR3 reads TGCGCCAGCAGCCAAGACGGGCGCCCTGGGGCCAACGTCCTGACTTTC.